This note documents a single T cell receptor beta chain sequence. This clonotype was seen more than once but under ten times. Its antigen is currently not known. It has no much larger one-base neighbor in the sample; base qualities were not kept. These reads were obtained on an Illumina NovaSeq 6000. TCR cDNA was made using 5'RACE template switching, a step that added a universal primer site and unique molecular identifiers. Priming for cDNA synthesis came from both the TCR alpha and TCR beta constant segments. Library amplification involved two PCR steps, and the second step added sample barcodes and sequencing adapters. Libraries were sequenced on Illumina HiSeq 2500 (2x100 bp) or NovaSeq (2x150 bp). The authors' analysis ran thus. MIGEC handled demultiplexing of reads and collapsing into UMI consensus sequences, while MiXCR performed V(D)J alignment. Vaccine-responding clonotypes were identified with edgeR using replicate PBMC samples, with FDR below 0.01 and a log2 fold change above 5 up to day 15 being required. Bulk clonotypes were assigned CD4 or CD8 identity according to which sequenced CD4 or CD8 repertoire held them at higher abundance. Clones were called with MiXCR by TCRdb after fastp trimmed the public reads at Q25, and only in-frame beta chains were retained. Under each unique CDR3 protein, matching rows form one entry showing the most common genes and DNA. These V and J calls originate from TCRdb's pipeline instead of the authors' own analysis. The sample table shows some 350,000 distinct CDR3 sequences, and roughly 4.3% are seen once. Jointly, the top ten make up approximately 25% of the sample.

This record comes from a study of T cells after yellow fever vaccination (dated by TCRdb to between 2018 and 2020). Study-level background: The SMART-Seq v4 Ultra Low Input RNA kit was used to prepare libraries from fractions with low cell numbers. The cohort comprised two healthy male donors, one aged 18 to 29 and one aged 30 to 40 years. To track T-cell clones before and after primary and booster YFV17D yellow fever vaccination, bulk TCR alpha and beta repertoires were sequenced longitudinally. Blood was collected at multiple timepoints before and after primary and secondary immunization, and bulk PBMC replicates and cell subsets were isolated.

Read against the paper, the sample's treatment or condition label means: live attenuated yellow fever vaccine strain. At each blood-draw timepoint, two biological replicates of bulk PBMCs were obtained. A standard Ficoll-Paque protocol was used to isolate PBMCs from peripheral blood. TriZol was used to extract RNA from bulk PBMCs, CD4 and CD8 fractions, and dextramer-positive and dextramer-negative fractions. V lost 1 base and J lost 8 bases, and the count of bases not matched to a germline gene is 6. The CDR3, cysteine through phenylalanine, is 15 amino acids long. Only the CDR3 portion is preserved as DNA: 45 bases, with reading frame beginning at the first base. CDR1 and CDR2 are drawn from the germline V gene: ENHRY, SYGVKD. What the research found in general, with its limitations: FACS-sorted repertoires could contain abundant contaminating clonotypes from the bulk population, so computational filtering was required. After the booster, most of the clones that had expanded following primary vaccination were detected again (around 97% of CD4 and 80% to 90% of CD8), which suggests that memory was broadly maintained. A small fraction of clonotypes appeared in both the CD4 and CD8 compartments, likely as a result of convergent recombination. Because the study included only two donors, the extent to which the findings can be generalized is limited. Compared with the primary T-cell response, the secondary T-cell response was weaker but faster, peaking on day 5 rather than day 15.

The V and J segments used are TRBV10-3 and TRBJ2-1, with 9 central nucleotides matching TRBD1. The starting material was PBMCs, obtained 5 days after the yellow fever booster vaccination. This sequence originates from a man between 18 and 29 years old who received the YFV17D yellow fever vaccine. The sequence in DNA is TGTGCCATCAGTGAGTGGGACAGGGATTTCGATGAGCAGTTCTTC. This translates into CAISEWDRDFDEQFF.